The source of this T cell receptor beta chain is a study of OX40 agonist ivuxolimab in advanced cancers. The protocol was immunoSEQ multiplex PCR, while the TCRdb copy is restricted to in-frame clones and leaves out a portion. The sample includes approximately 84,000 clones, about 86% of them seen just once. Trimming stripped 4 bases from V and 7 bases from J, with 7 bases between. CDR3 length equals 12 residues. Germline values: CDR1 MNHNS, CDR2 SASEGT. This sequence originates from an adult with an advanced solid tumor such as melanoma, head and neck, liver or kidney cancer. The sequenced sample was CD4+ or CD8+ T cells sorted from blood, obtained in a trial of the OX40 agonist ivuxolimab. The V and J genes are TRBV6-1 and TRBJ1-4; D gene uncertain. CDR3 residues: CASSVYLEKLFF. As DNA, the CDR3 is TGTGCCAGCAGTGTGTATCTTGAAAAACTGTTTTTT.